The 18 T cell receptor beta chains below all came from one sample that was sequenced in a study of cytotoxic CD8 clonotypes in ibrutinib-treated CLL. Sequenced by immunoSEQ multiplex PCR; TCRdb stores in-frame clones only, minus some. Here the sample spans around 50,000 clones, 56% being singletons. This specimen was PBMCs, taken after 24 months of ibrutinib treatment. The source is a human donor with chronic lymphocytic leukemia.

The chain combines TRBV5-5 with TRBJ2-2, with D possibly being TRBD2 (5 bases). Deletions cut 4 bases from V and 5 bases from J, with 18 bases between. Per the germline V gene, CDR1 is SGHKS and CDR2 is YYEKEE (reference sequence). This CDR3 has 16 residues. Here the CDR3 DNA reads TGTGCCAGCAGCCCCCCGAAGCAGAGAGGGACCGGGGAGCTGTTTTTT. Translated, it gives CASSPPKQRGTGELFF.

V usage is TRBV25-1 and J usage is TRBJ1-5; D is undetermined. Germline V lookup: CDR1 MGHDK, CDR2 SYGVNS. The ends were cut back, 3 bases at V and 6 bases at J, with 12 bases in the middle. The length of the CDR3 is 14 residues. The CDR3 is CASSDQDVSQPQHF. CDR3 in DNA: TGTGCCAGCAGTGATCAGGACGTTAGTCAGCCCCAGCATTTT.

The chain joins TRBV30 to TRBJ2-7, with a possible D match to TRBD1 (6 bases). The CDR3 has 14 amino acids. From germline, CDR1 is GTSNPN and CDR2 SVGIG (reference sequence). Trimming removed 3 bases at V and 2 bases at J, with 14 bases between. CDR3 sequence reads: CAWREGGGPYEQYF. Here the CDR3 DNA reads TGTGCCTGGAGGGAAGGTGGGGGCCCCTACGAGCAGTACTTC.

On this clone: The junction shows a germline mismatch at one end, possibly a read error. V usage is TRBV27 and J usage is TRBJ2-3; the D gene is possibly TRBD2 (5 bases). CDR3 length: 13 residues. CDR1 is MNHEY and CDR2 is SMNVEV in the germline V gene (reference sequence). This CDR3 reads CASSLLATNTQYF. CDR3 nucleotide sequence: TGTGCCAGCAGTTTACTAGCCACAAATACGCAGTATTTT.

The J gene is TRBJ2-1, the V gene TRBV9, with TRBD2 identical over 11 bases. The CDR3 totals 15 residues. Trimming removed 3 bases from V and 4 bases from J; junction bases left unmatched: 3. Germline V CDR1 and CDR2: SGDLS, YYNGEE. CDR3 region: CASSERLAGYNEQFF. The CDR3 nucleotides are TGTGCCAGCAGCGAGAGACTAGCGGGGTACAATGAGCAGTTCTTC.

This clone was found a few times. The CDR3: CASTDGSPLHF. The CDR3 DNA follows: TGTGCCAGCACCGATGGCTCACCCCTCCACTTT. V usage is TRBV6-5 and J usage is TRBJ1-6; D remains unclear. Germline values: CDR1 MNHEY, CDR2 SVGAGI. This CDR3 has 11 residues. Trimming left V 7 bases short and J 10 bases short, with 8 bases between.

The chain combines TRBV21-1 with TRBJ2-7; the tabulated D call, TRBD2, remains unverified against the DNA. TRBV21-1 constitutes a pseudogene. This CDR3 has 16 residues. CDR3 sequence: CASSKVNTQRGYEQYF. The CDR3 DNA is TGTGCCAGCAGCAAAGTAAACACCCAGCGGGGCTACGAGCAGTACTTC.

This clone was recorded a few times. The J gene is TRBJ1-2, the V gene TRBV5-1, with TRBD1 matching 7 bases. The germline CDR1 and CDR2 sequences are SGHRS and YFSETQ. The V and J ends lost 8 bases and 8 bases, in that order; junction bases with no gene match: 9. This CDR3 comprises 12 residues. The CDR3 coding sequence is TGCGCCAGGCACCGGGACAGCTCCGGCTACACCTTC. Its translation is CARHRDSSGYTF.

The rearrangement uses TRBV6-5 and TRBJ2-2; D possibly corresponds to TRBD1 (5 bases). This CDR3 comprises 12 residues. Deletions cut 6 bases from V and 7 bases from J, with 9 bases between. Germline CDR1 is MNHEY and CDR2 is SVGAGI. CDR3 sequence reads: CASSPQGGELFF. CDR3 coding DNA: TGTGCCAGCAGCCCGCAGGGCGGGGAGCTGTTTTTT.

A few counts support this clone. V is TRBV27 and J is TRBJ1-6; TRBD1 aligns across 7 bases. V lost 1 base and J lost 8; bases outside the gene matches: 8. The germline V gene encodes CDR1 MNHEY and CDR2 SMNVEV (reference sequence). The CDR3 contains 16 residues. CDR3 DNA sequence: TGTGCCAGCAGTTTATATTCAGGGGGTTCGCATTCACCCCTCCACTTT. As protein: CASSLYSGGSHSPLHF.

This clone was counted only a few times. J is TRBJ1-2 and V is TRBV6-5; 7 positions match TRBD1. CDR3 length equals 13 residues. With V trimmed by 5 bases and J by 9 bases, 9 bases remained unmatched. Germline-derived CDR1 and CDR2 are MNHEY and SVGAGI. As DNA, the CDR3 is TGTGCCAGCAGTAACCGACAGGGTGGCAGCTACACCTTC. This gives the protein CASSNRQGGSYTF.

V is TRBV7-6 and J is TRBJ2-3; 8 bases fit TRBD2. Germline CDR1 is SGHVS and CDR2 is FNYEAQ. The CDR3 extends over 16 amino acids. V shed 2 bases, J shed 2 bases, and the junction held 6 bases outside the gene matches. The CDR3 sequence is CASSLSASGYTDTQYF. CDR3 nucleotides: TGTGCCAGCAGCTTATCGGCTAGCGGGTACACAGATACGCAGTATTTT.

Of note for this clone: The junction does not match germline at one end; this may be a read error. The rearrangement links TRBV7-9 to TRBJ2-5, with 7 bases lining up with TRBD1. The CDR3 loop spans 12 amino acids. Germline CDR1 is SEHNR and CDR2 is FQNEAQ (reference sequence). The CDR3 DNA reads TGTGCCAGCGGGGACAGTCGCGGTCTCATGGACTTC. Its translation: CASGDSRGLMDF.

V is TRBV4-2 and J is TRBJ2-1; TRBD2 aligns across 8 bases. Trimming removed 5 bases from V and 6 bases from J; junction bases left unmatched: 9. This CDR3 has 15 residues. The germline V gene has CDR1 LGHNA and CDR2 YNFKEQ. In DNA, the CDR3 is TGTGCCAGCAGCTTGGGACTAGTAAATTCCAATGAGCAGTTCTTC. Amino acids: CASSLGLVNSNEQFF.

This clone was counted once. V gene TRBV5-1 combines with J gene TRBJ2-2, with 12 bases fitting TRBD2. Unmatched junction bases numbered 6, after V lost 4 bases and J lost 5 bases. The CDR3 consists of 16 residues. Germline V gives CDR1 SGHRS, CDR2 YFSETQ. CDR3 nucleotides: TGCGCCAGCAGCGGATCGACTAGCGGGGGTACCGGGGAGCTGTTTTTT. Amino acids: CASSGSTSGGTGELFF.

The chain uses TRBV28 and TRBJ2-1; no clear D gene. The CDR3 is 18 residues long. Germline V gene data show CDR1 as MDHEN and CDR2 as SYDVKM. V was cut by 5 bases and J by 3 bases, with 23 bases left in between. The CDR3 reads CASSPGRVPTLNYNEQFF. CDR3 bases: TGTGCCAGCAGTCCCGGACGGGTCCCTACCCTCAACTACAATGAGCAGTTCTTC.

As regards this clone: In the same sample, other DNA sequences code for this CDR3. The genes are TRBV28 and TRBJ1-5, with D unclear. Germline CDR1 and CDR2: MDHEN and SYDVKM. The V gene lost 3 bases and the J gene lost 2 bases, with 5 bases spanning the gap. There are 13 residues in the CDR3. The CDR3 region has the DNA TGTGCCAGCAGTTTGCTGGGCAATCAGCCCCAGCATTTT. This translates into CASSLLGNQPQHF.

The CDR3 spells CASSFGLVSDTQYF. CDR3 DNA sequence: TGTGCCAGCAGCTTCGGACTAGTTTCAGATACGCAGTATTTT. The chain recombines TRBV5-4 with TRBJ2-3; 7 bases map to TRBD2. The CDR3 has 14 residues. From germline, CDR1 is SGHNT and CDR2 YYREEE (reference sequence). V dropped 2 bases and J dropped 4; count of bases not matched to a gene: 4.